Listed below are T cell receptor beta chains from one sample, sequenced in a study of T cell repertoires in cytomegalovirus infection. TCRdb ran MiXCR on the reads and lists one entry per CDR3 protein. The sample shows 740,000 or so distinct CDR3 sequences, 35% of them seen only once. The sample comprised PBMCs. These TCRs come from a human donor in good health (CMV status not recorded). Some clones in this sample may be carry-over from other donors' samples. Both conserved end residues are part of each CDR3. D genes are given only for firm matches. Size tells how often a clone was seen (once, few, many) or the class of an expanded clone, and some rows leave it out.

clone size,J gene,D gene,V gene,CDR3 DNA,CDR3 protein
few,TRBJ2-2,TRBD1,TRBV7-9,TGTGCCAGCAGCTACACAGGGGGCCGGACCGGGGAGCTGTTTTTT,CASSYTGGRTGELFF
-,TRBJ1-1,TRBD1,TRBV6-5,TGTGCCAGCACCGAAACAGGGGCGAACACTGAAGCTTTCTTT,CASTETGANTEAFF
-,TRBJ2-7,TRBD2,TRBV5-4,TGTGCCAGCAGCTTGAGAGCGGGGATGGCCTACGAGCAGTACTTC,CASSLRAGMAYEQYF
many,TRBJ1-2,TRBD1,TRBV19,TGTGCCAGTAACGCCCTCGGGACAGAAAACTATGGCTACACCTTC,CASNALGTENYGYTF
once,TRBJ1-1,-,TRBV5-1,TGCGCCAGCAGCTTGTCAGGTCCCAACGTCGAAGCTTTCTTT,CASSLSGPNVEAFF
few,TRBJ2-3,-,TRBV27,TGTGCCAGCAGCCCCCGCCCCCGATCAACTCCAGATACGCAGTATTTT,CASSPRPRSTPDTQYF
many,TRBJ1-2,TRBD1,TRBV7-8,TGTGCCAGCAGCCCCCGGGGGACGGCAGGGGGCATCGGTGGCTACACCTTC,CASSPRGTAGGIGGYTF
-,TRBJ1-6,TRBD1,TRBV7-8,TGTGCCAGCGGATTTAACCGGGACAGTCTAAATTCACCCCTCCACTTT,CASGFNRDSLNSPLHF
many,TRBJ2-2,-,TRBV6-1,TGTGCCAGCAGCAGAGCGAACACCGGGGAGCTGTTTTTT,CASSRANTGELFF
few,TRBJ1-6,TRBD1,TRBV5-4,TGTGCCAGCAGCTTGGGGGGACAGGATAATTCACCCCTCCACTTT,CASSLGGQDNSPLHF
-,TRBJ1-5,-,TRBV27,TGTGCCAGCAGGTCGGGACAAATTAGCAATCAGCCCCAGCATTTT,CASRSGQISNQPQHF
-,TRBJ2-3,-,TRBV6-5,TGTGCCAGCAGTTACTCGTGGGTAGCGGTAAACACAGATACGCAGTATTTT,CASSYSWVAVNTDTQYF
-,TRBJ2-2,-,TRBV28,TGTGCCAGCAGTGAGACCTACACCGGGGAGCTGTTTTTT,CASSETYTGELFF
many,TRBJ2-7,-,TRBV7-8,TGTGCCAGCAGCCCAGGGGACCCTGCCTACGAGCAGTACTTC,CASSPGDPAYEQYF
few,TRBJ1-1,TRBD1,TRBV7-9,TGTGCCAGCAGCTTTGACAGGGGGTTGATGAACACTGAAGCTTTCTTT,CASSFDRGLMNTEAFF
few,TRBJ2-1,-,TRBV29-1,TGCAGCGTTGGAGCGGCTACCCCCGGAAATGAGCAGTTCTTC,CSVGAATPGNEQFF
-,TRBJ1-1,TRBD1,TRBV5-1,TGCGCCAGCAGCCTGACAGGGAACCCTGAAGCTTTCTTT,CASSLTGNPEAFF
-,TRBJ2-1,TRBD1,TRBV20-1,TGCAGTGCTAGATACCGCCTCGGACAGGGCCAGGGCTACAATGAGCAGTTCTTC,CSARYRLGQGQGYNEQFF
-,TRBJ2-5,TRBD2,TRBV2,TGTGCCAGCAGTGCGAGCCCGACTAGCGGGGCAGAGACCCAGTACTTC,CASSASPTSGAETQYF
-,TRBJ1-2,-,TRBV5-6,TGTGCCAGCAGAACCGGGTCCTACTACTATGGCTACACCTTC,CASRTGSYYYGYTF
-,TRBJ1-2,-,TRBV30,TGTGCCTGGACCAGGGTGACAAGTGGCTACACCTTC,CAWTRVTSGYTF
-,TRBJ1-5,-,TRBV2,TGTGCCAGCAGATTAAGCCGAAATCAGCCCCAGCATTTT,CASRLSRNQPQHF
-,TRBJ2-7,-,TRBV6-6,TGTGCCAGCAGTACATCGACAGTGAGCGAGCAGTACTTC,CASSTSTVSEQYF
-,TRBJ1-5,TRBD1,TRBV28,TGTGCCAGCAGTTTGGTGTCAGGGGGCAGTCAGCCCCAGCATTTT,CASSLVSGGSQPQHF
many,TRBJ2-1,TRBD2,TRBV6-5,TGTGCCAGCAGTTACTTGTCGGGAGGGCCTGGGAGCTCCTACAATGAGCAGTTCTTC,CASSYLSGGPGSSYNEQFF
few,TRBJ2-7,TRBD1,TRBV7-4,TGTGCCAGCAGCTGGGACCGGGACAGGGACGAGCAGTACTTC,CASSWDRDRDEQYF
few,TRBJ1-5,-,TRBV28,TGTGCCAGCAGTTTCCCTAAGGGGTCGAGCAATCAGCCCCAGCATTTT,CASSFPKGSSNQPQHF
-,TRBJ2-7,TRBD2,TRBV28,TGTGCCAGCAGTCAGACTAGCGGGGGCACCTACGAGCAGTACTTC,CASSQTSGGTYEQYF
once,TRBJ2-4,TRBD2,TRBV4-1,TGCGCCAGCAGCCAAGAGCTTACCGGGACTAGCGGGAGTACCAAAAACATTCAGTACTTC,CASSQELTGTSGSTKNIQYF
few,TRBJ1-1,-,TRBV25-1,TGTGCCAGCAGTGGGGTAGGGCAAGGTGAAGCTTTCTTT,CASSGVGQGEAFF
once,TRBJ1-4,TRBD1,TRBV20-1,TGCAGTGCTGAAGACAGGGGAACTAATGAAAAACTGTTTTTT,CSAEDRGTNEKLFF
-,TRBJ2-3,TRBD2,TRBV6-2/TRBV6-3,TGTGCCAGCAGACCAGCGGGAGGGCCAATATCAGATACGCAGTATTTT,CASRPAGGPISDTQYF
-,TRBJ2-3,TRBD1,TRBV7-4,TGTGCCAGCAGCGAGGAAAGGCCGGGACAGGGGGCTACAGATACGCAGTATTTT,CASSEERPGQGATDTQYF
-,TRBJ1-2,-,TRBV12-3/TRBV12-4,TGTGCCAGCAGCCCACGACGTAGAGCTAACTATGGCTACACCTTC,CASSPRRRANYGYTF
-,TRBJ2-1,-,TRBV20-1,TGCAGTGCTCCCGTATTGCGGTACAATGAGCAGTTCTTC,CSAPVLRYNEQFF
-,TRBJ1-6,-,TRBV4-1,TGCGCCAGCAGCCAAGTACTAGAAGAGAGCTCCTATAATTCACCCCTCCACTTT,CASSQVLEESSYNSPLHF
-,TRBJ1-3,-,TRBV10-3,TGTGCCATCAGTCCCCGGGCCGGGAATCAAAACACCATATATTTT,CAISPRAGNQNTIYF
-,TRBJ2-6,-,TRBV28,TGTGCCAGCAGTCCCGCCGAGTGGGCCAACGTCCTGACTTTC,CASSPAEWANVLTF
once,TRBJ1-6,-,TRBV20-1,TGCAGTGCTAGAGAGGGTGGGGCGGTAACCAATTCACCCCTCCACTTT,CSAREGGAVTNSPLHF
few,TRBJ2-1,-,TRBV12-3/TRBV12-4,TGTGCCAGCAGTTTAGGCCGGTCCGACTACAATGAGCAGTTCTTC,CASSLGRSDYNEQFF
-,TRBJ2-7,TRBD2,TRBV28,TGTGCCAGCAGCGTTCCCGGGACTAGCCGAGAGCAGTACTTC,CASSVPGTSREQYF
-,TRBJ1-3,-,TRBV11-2,TGTGCCAGCAGCCACCAAATTCTCAGGGAAGTTGGAAACACCATATATTTT,CASSHQILREVGNTIYF
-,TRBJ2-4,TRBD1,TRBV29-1,TGCAGCGTTGGATCGGGACAGTCCATTCAGTACTTC,CSVGSGQSIQYF
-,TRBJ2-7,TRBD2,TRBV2,TGTGCCAGCAGTGAAAAGGGACTAGCGAACTACGAGCAGTACTTC,CASSEKGLANYEQYF
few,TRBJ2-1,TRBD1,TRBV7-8,TGTGCCAGCAGCGAACCAACCGGGACAGGTTCTTCAGGGCAGTTCTTC,CASSEPTGTGSSGQFF
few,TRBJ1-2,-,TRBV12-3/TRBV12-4,TGTGCCAGCAGTTTAGGGGGGACGGAGTATGGCTACACCTTC,CASSLGGTEYGYTF